The rows below give T cell receptor beta chains drawn from one sample of a study of OX40 agonist ivuxolimab in advanced cancers. Only in-frame clones appear in the TCRdb table, and some are missing; sequencing was by immunoSEQ multiplex PCR. The table has some 70,000 clones, around 83% seen once. The starting material was CD4+ or CD8+ T cells sorted from blood, obtained in a trial of the OX40 agonist ivuxolimab. The receptors come from an adult with an advanced solid tumor such as melanoma, head and neck, liver or kidney cancer. Both conserved end residues are part of each CDR3. The D gene is left open where the match is weak. Clone size is shown for a subset of rows, as once, few, many or a class of expanded clone.

clone_size d_call j_call v_call cdr3_nt cdr3_aa
NA TRBD2 TRBJ2-5 TRBV18 TGTGCCAGCTCACCGCAACTAGCGGGAATGGCACAAGAGACCCAGTACTTC CASSPQLAGMAQETQYF
NA TRBD1 TRBJ2-3 TRBV5-1 TGCGCCAGCAGCCTAGACAGGGCCTCAGATACGCAGTATTTT CASSLDRASDTQYF
NA NA TRBJ1-2 TRBV27 TGTGCCAGCAGTACGCTTCGCGGGACTGATAACTATGGCTACACCTTC CASSTLRGTDNYGYTF
many NA TRBJ1-3 TRBV2 TGTGCCAGCAGTGAAGGACACTCTGGAAACACCATATATTTT CASSEGHSGNTIYF
once TRBD1 TRBJ2-7 TRBV5-1 TGCGCCAGCAGCAGAGACAGGGGGCCAGATTACGAGCAGTACTTC CASSRDRGPDYEQYF
NA NA TRBJ1-1 TRBV18 TGTGCCAGCTCACCACCGTTATCTGGGGGCACTGAAGCTTTCTTT CASSPPLSGGTEAFF
NA NA TRBJ1-5 TRBV15 TGTGCCACCAGCAGGATAGGAGATAGCAATCAGCCCCAGCATTTT CATSRIGDSNQPQHF
NA TRBD1 TRBJ1-1 TRBV5-4 TGTGCCAGCAGCTTGGGAGGGGGCTTTGAAGCTTTCTTT CASSLGGGFEAFF
NA NA TRBJ1-2 TRBV27 TGTGCCAGCAGCTGGGGGGGGAACTATGGCTACACCTTC CASSWGGNYGYTF
NA TRBD1 TRBJ1-4 TRBV6-5 TGTGCCAGCTCGAACACAGGGGGCTTTGAAAAACTGTTTTTT CASSNTGGFEKLFF
NA NA TRBJ2-7 TRBV6-5 TGTGCCAGCAGTTACTCACCGGCTACCTACGAGCAGTACTTC CASSYSPATYEQYF
NA NA TRBJ2-5 TRBV2 TGTGCCAGCACTCTAATCGTAGAGACCCAGTACTTC CASTLIVETQYF
NA NA TRBJ2-1 TRBV10-3 TGTGCCATCTCATCCACCCCCCGAAACAATGAGCAGTTCTTC CAISSTPRNNEQFF
NA NA TRBJ1-5 TRBV7-6 TGTGCCAGCAGCTTAGCGACAGGAGCTAATCAGCCCCAGCATTTT CASSLATGANQPQHF
NA NA TRBJ2-5 TRBV6-6 TGTGCCAGCAGTTACGGGCACCTACAAGAGACCCAGTACTTC CASSYGHLQETQYF
NA TRBD1 TRBJ2-5 TRBV25-1 TGTGCCAGCAGTACCCATTGGCAGGGGGCAGGCGAGACCCAGTACTTC CASSTHWQGAGETQYF
NA NA TRBJ2-5 TRBV15 TGTGCCACCAGCAGAGATTCGTCTTCCCAGTACTTC CATSRDSSSQYF
NA NA TRBJ2-6 TRBV5-1 TGCGCCAGCGGGGAAGGGGTCTCTGGGGCCAACGTCCTGACTTTC CASGEGVSGANVLTF
NA TRBD1 TRBJ1-4 TRBV30 TGTGCCTGGGGGACAGGGGTAGGGGAAAAACTGTTTTTT CAWGTGVGEKLFF
NA NA TRBJ1-1 TRBV6-6 TGTGCCAGCAGAGGTTTGCTCATGGATGAAGCTTTCTTT CASRGLLMDEAFF
NA NA TRBJ1-1 TRBV29-1 TGCAGCGTTGAACAAACACCGGGGACTGAAGCTTTCTTT CSVEQTPGTEAFF
few NA TRBJ2-3 TRBV7-9 TGTGCCAGCAGCCGTTATTCGTCGGCAGGGACGACTTTGGCCGATACGCAGTATTTT CASSRYSSAGTTLADTQYF
once TRBD1 TRBJ1-2 TRBV19 TGTGCCACCGCGACAGGGGGAACTAACTATGGCTACACCTTC CATATGGTNYGYTF
few TRBD2 TRBJ2-3 TRBV7-2 TGTGCCAGCAGCTTTTACGGGACTAGCGGGAGGATTATAGAGACGCAGTATTTT CASSFYGTSGRIIETQYF
NA NA TRBJ2-5 TRBV18 TGTGCCAGCTCCCCGGGGGCCCAAGAGACCCAGTACTTC CASSPGAQETQYF
NA NA TRBJ1-2 TRBV14 TGTGCCAGCAGCCCTGGACACCCCTATGGCTACACCTTC CASSPGHPYGYTF
NA TRBD1 TRBJ1-5 TRBV28 TGTGCCAGCAGATACAGGGGATCAAATCAGCCCCAGCATTTT CASRYRGSNQPQHF
NA NA TRBJ2-7 TRBV19 TGTGCCAGTAGTAAGGGGAGGGAGCAGTACTTC CASSKGREQYF
NA NA TRBJ2-5 TRBV7-3 TGTGCCAGCAGCTTACAGCGTGGGGAGACCCAGTACTTC CASSLQRGETQYF
NA TRBD2 TRBJ2-1 TRBV19 TGTGCCAGTAGTTCAGGACTAGCGGGAGGGCCCCTGCAGTTCTTC CASSSGLAGGPLQFF
NA NA TRBJ1-3 TRBV10-1 TGCGCCAGCAGCTTGGGACCTGGAAACACCATATATTTT CASSLGPGNTIYF